This T cell receptor beta chain was found in a study of metastatic and nonmetastatic thyroid tumors (TCRdb year 2020). General notes on the study: Repertoires were compared across peripheral blood and tumor or nodule tissue samples from malignant and benign thyroid patients.

Study-wide conclusions, independent of this receptor: In both blood and tumor samples, malignant tumors were reported to have significantly higher TCR beta diversity than benign nodules.

No treatment had been received by any patient before thyroid surgery. Using T-cell receptor beta sequencing, the study looked back at clinical samples from patients collected from 2012 to 2018. This clone was counted a single time. Its antigen has not been determined. Base qualities are not recorded, but no much larger clone differs from it by a single base. A single read offers scant evidence. Libraries were constructed by PCR. Sequencing was performed on an Illumina HiSeq 4000. The TCR beta-chain CDR3 region of each patient was profiled by high-throughput sequencing. From the authors' description of their analysis: CDR3 differences across clinicopathological groups were used to build a classifier for discriminating distant-metastatic papillary thyroid cancer patients. Repertoire diversity was assessed with the Shannon index, and tumor-blood repertoire similarity with the Morisita-Horn index. TCRdb trimmed the raw reads at Q25, called clones with MiXCR and kept productive beta chains. These V and J calls originate from TCRdb's pipeline instead of the authors' own analysis. This sample comprises some 27,000 clones, 20% to 25% of them detected only once. The ten top clones hold over 25% of the sample.

The clonotype comes from a male donor with papillary thyroid cancer or a benign thyroid nodule (not recorded which). Some clones in this sample may be carry-over from other donors' samples. What was sequenced was blood.

The nucleotides read TGTGCCAGCAGCTTCGTTGGACTAGCGGGAGGCTATGAGCAGTTCTTC. Its amino acids are CASSFVGLAGGYEQFF. The rearranged chain carries TRBV11-2 and TRBJ2-1, with TRBD2 identical over 14 junction bases. Reading the germline V gene gives CDR1 SGHAT and CDR2 FQNNGV. The CDR3, from cysteine to phenylalanine, totals 16 residues. Only the CDR3 region is kept as DNA, spanning 48 bases read in frame from base 1. Trimming takes 3 bases off V and 8 bases off J; junction bases not matched to a gene: 6.